The 24 T cell receptor beta chains below come from one sample, sequenced in a study of blood T cell repertoires in COVID-19 (dated by TCRdb to 2019 to 2021). The method behind the library was the immunoSEQ multiplex PCR assay. The clones in this table, taken by TCRdb from immuneACCESS, are in-frame only. Not every clone is retained; where verified, under half of the shortfall comes from an unresolved V gene, and the cause of the rest is unknown. In this sample the table shows fewer than 600,000 clones, roughly 90% of which occur a single time. Approximately 1.8% of the sample rests with the top ten. Specimen: PBMCs or T cells enriched from blood (not recorded which). The receptors stem from a woman between 35 and 50 years old who had recovered from COVID-19.

J is TRBJ1-1 and V is TRBV29-1; TRBD1 is a possible D gene (5 bases). V was trimmed by 1 base and J by 3 bases, leaving 12 bases between them. Germline CDR1 is SQVTM and CDR2 is ANQGSEA. The CDR3 loop spans 14 amino acids. In DNA, the CDR3 is TGCAGCGTTGAAGGAGTCAGGGCCTACACTGAAGCTTTCTTT. Translating gives CSVEGVRAYTEAFF. Full variable domain (remainder filled in from reference TRBV29-1 and TRBJ1-1): SAVISQKPSRDICQRGTSLTIQCQVDSQVTMMFWYRQQPGQSLTLIATANQGSEATYESGFVIDKFPISRPNLTFSTLTVSNMSPEDSSIYLCSVEGVRAYTEAFFGQGTRLTVV.

The V and J genes are TRBV30 and TRBJ1-3, with D possibly TRBD1 on 6 matching bases. Trimming removed 0 bases from V and 4 bases from J, with 16 bases in between. CDR3 length: 16 amino acids. The germline V gene encodes CDR1 GTSNPN and CDR2 SVGIG (reference sequence). CDR3 sequence: CAWSVVWMGAGNTIYF. As DNA, the CDR3 is TGTGCCTGGAGTGTAGTTTGGATGGGGGCCGGAAACACCATATATTTT.

This sequence joins TRBV19 and TRBJ1-1; D unresolved. Trimming took 7 bases from V and 4 from J, leaving 19 bases between them. The CDR3 length is 15 residues. Germline values: CDR1 LNHDA, CDR2 SQIVND (reference sequence). CDR3 loop: CASTLSTRFFTEAFF. In nucleotides, the CDR3 is TGTGCCAGTACCCTATCGACACGTTTTTTCACTGAAGCTTTCTTT.

The genes are TRBV27 and TRBJ1-1; tentative D call: TRBD1 (5 bases). The CDR3 consists of 14 residues. In germline, CDR1 is MNHEY, CDR2 SMNVEV (reference sequence). Between the trimmed V and J ends, which lost 1 base and 5 bases, there was a span of 11 bases. The CDR3 protein is CASSLWSGLTEAFF. The DNA of the CDR3 is TGTGCCAGCAGTTTATGGTCAGGGCTGACTGAAGCTTTCTTT.

The rearrangement links TRBV6-5 to TRBJ2-5, with TRBD1 matching 10 bases. CDR3 length: 16 amino acids. Germline V gene sequence: CDR1 MNHEY, CDR2 SVGAGI. With V trimmed by 2 bases and J by 0 bases, 3 bases remained unmatched. The CDR3 nucleotides are TGTGCCAGCAGTTACCTTGGGACAGGGGACCAAGAGACCCAGTACTTC. This sequence encodes CASSYLGTGDQETQYF.

This chain joins TRBV25-1 and TRBJ2-5; TRBD1 matches 7 bases. Per the germline V gene, CDR1 is MGHDK and CDR2 is SYGVNS. J lost 5 bases, V lost 5 bases, and 8 bases had no gene match. The CDR3 has 14 residues. CDR3 sequence: CASSPGQKMETQYF. In DNA, the CDR3 is TGTGCCAGCAGTCCGGGACAGAAGATGGAGACCCAGTACTTC.

The chain combines TRBV10-3 with TRBJ1-4, with 7 bases fitting TRBD1. From germline, CDR1 is ENHRY and CDR2 SYGVKD. J was trimmed by 7 bases and V by 6 bases; bases with no gene match: 8. The CDR3 runs to 14 residues. For the CDR3, the DNA is TGTGCCATCAGCCCGGGACAGAACAGTGAAAAACTGTTTTTT. Translation: CAISPGQNSEKLFF.

This rearrangement joins TRBV10-1 to TRBJ2-7; 7 nucleotides line up with TRBD1. The CDR3 extends over 15 amino acids. V shed 1 base and J 2 bases; nucleotides not matched to a gene: 5. CDR1 and CDR2 from the germline V gene are WNHNN and SYGVQD (reference sequence). The CDR3: CASSEFQGQPYEQYF. The CDR3 DNA sequence: TGCGCCAGCAGTGAGTTCCAGGGACAGCCCTACGAGCAGTACTTC.

The gene calls are TRBV7-6 and TRBJ1-1, with D perhaps TRBD1 (6 bases). Trimming shortened V by 5 bases and J by 3 bases, and 10 bases separated the two germline ends. The CDR3 extends over 13 amino acids. CDR1 SGHVS and CDR2 FNYEAQ come from the germline V gene. The chain's CDR3 is CASSLGQYTEAFF. The CDR3 region has the DNA TGTGCCAGCAGCCTCGGACAGTACACTGAAGCTTTCTTT.

The J gene is TRBJ2-7, the V gene TRBV6-5, with D perhaps TRBD2 (5 bases). CDR1 is MNHEY, CDR2 SVGAGI, per germline. The V end was cut by 2 bases, the J end by 7 bases, with 21 bases between. This CDR3 is 16 amino acids long. The DNA of the CDR3 is TGTGCCAGCAGTTACGGTTCCCCTCGGCGGGCACCGGAGCAGTACTTC. This encodes CASSYGSPRRAPEQYF.

This clone was picked up a small number of times. This chain uses TRBV18 with TRBJ1-2, with TRBD1 matching over 7 bases. This CDR3 has 14 residues. With V trimmed by 3 bases and J by 4 bases, 5 bases remained unmatched. Germline V gene sequence: CDR1 KGHSH, CDR2 LQKENI. The CDR3 DNA follows: TGTGCCAGCTCACCCTTCGAGGGGGCCTATGGCTACACCTTC. Amino acid sequence: CASSPFEGAYGYTF.

The chain employs TRBV7-9 and TRBJ2-1; 10 positions match TRBD2. The CDR3 has 15 residues. Per the germline V gene, CDR1 is SEHNR and CDR2 is FQNEAQ (reference sequence). The V and J ends lost 5 bases and 2 bases, in that order; junction bases with no gene match: 3. As DNA, the CDR3 is TGTGCCAGCAGCGGGGGACTAGCGACCTACAATGAGCAGTTCTTC. Amino acids: CASSGGLATYNEQFF.

This chain connects TRBV19 to TRBJ1-3; D is perhaps TRBD1 (5 bases). V was clipped by 5 bases and J by 2 bases, with 10 bases between them. The length of the CDR3 is 14 residues. Germline CDR1 LNHDA, CDR2 SQIVND (reference sequence). CDR3 DNA: TGTGCCAGTAGTGTTCGGGGGGCTGGAAACACCATATATTTT. Residues: CASSVRGAGNTIYF.

This clone was seen a handful of times. J is TRBJ2-1 and V is TRBV10-2, with TRBD2 as a possible D gene (5 bases). CDR3 length equals 15 residues. With 0 bases removed from V and 10 bases from J, the gap between germline ends came to 16 bases. Looked up from germline, CDR1 is WSHSY and CDR2 is SAAADI. The CDR3 protein is CASSESSPLAGEQFF. The CDR3 DNA follows: TGCGCCAGCAGTGAGTCTTCCCCTCTAGCCGGGGAGCAGTTCTTC.

The table lists this clone with a count of one. V is TRBV10-3 and J is TRBJ1-5; 7 bases match TRBD1. The CDR3 spans 16 residues. J was trimmed by 5 bases and V by 6 bases; bases with no gene match: 13. CDR1 and CDR2 (germline): ENHRY, SYGVKD. The CDR3 DNA reads TGTGCCATCAGCAACTCGAGACAGGGCTTGGATCAGCCCCAGCATTTT. Translating gives CAISNSRQGLDQPQHF.

The V call is TRBV27, the J call TRBJ2-7; possible D gene TRBD2, 5 bases. The CDR3 is 14 residues long. Deletions cut 6 bases from V and 3 bases from J, with 15 bases between. Germline V gene sequence: CDR1 MNHEY, CDR2 SMNVEV (reference sequence). The CDR3 region is CASSTRDPFYEQYF. The CDR3 region has the DNA TGTGCCAGCAGCACCCGGGATCCATTCTACGAGCAGTACTTC.

The chain couples TRBV27 to TRBJ2-1, with D uncertain. CDR1 is MNHEY and CDR2 is SMNVEV in the germline V gene (reference sequence). V was cut by 4 bases and J by 4 bases, with 5 bases left in between. There are 12 residues in the CDR3. This CDR3 is CASSSKYNEQFF. In DNA, the CDR3 is TGTGCCAGCAGTTCTAAATACAATGAGCAGTTCTTC.

The chain is built from TRBV4-3 and TRBJ1-1; no definite D call. CDR3 length: 14 residues. Germline loops: CDR1 LGHNA, CDR2 YSLEER. Trimming pared 0 bases from V and 5 bases from J, leaving 10 bases between. The chain's CDR3 is CASSQDDGLTEAFF. The CDR3 region has the DNA TGCGCCAGCAGCCAAGATGATGGGCTTACTGAAGCTTTCTTT.

The V and J genes are TRBV18 and TRBJ1-1, with 9 bases that match TRBD1. V lost 7 bases, J lost 1 base, and 7 bases stayed unmatched. Per germline, CDR1 KGHSH and CDR2 LQKENI. There are 15 residues in the CDR3. For the CDR3, the DNA is TGTGCCAGCTATTCGACAGGGGGAGAGAACACTGAAGCTTTCTTT. Its translation: CASYSTGGENTEAFF.

The chain uses TRBV6-6 and TRBJ1-1; TRBD1 might be the D (5 bases). From germline, CDR1 is MNHNY and CDR2 SVGAGI (reference sequence). The V end lost 0 bases, the J end lost 3 bases, and 11 bases lay between the germline ends. CDR3 size: 15 residues. The CDR3 DNA is TGTGCCAGCAGTTACTCGCCGGGGGGTGACACTGAAGCTTTCTTT. Amino acids: CASSYSPGGDTEAFF.

The genes are TRBV29-1 and TRBJ1-1; a possible D gene is TRBD1 (6 bases). CDR3 size: 12 residues. V was trimmed by 6 bases and J by 1 base, leaving 9 bases between them. Germline V CDR1 and CDR2: SQVTM, ANQGSEA. The DNA for the CDR3 is TGCAGCGTGGGACATCCGAACACTGAAGCTTTCTTT. Its translation is CSVGHPNTEAFF.

This chain connects TRBV6-1 to TRBJ1-3; unclear D gene. The CDR3 is 16 residues long. CDR1 and CDR2 (germline): MNHNS, SASEGT. V gave up 2 bases and J gave up 0 bases, with 11 bases separating them. CDR3: CASSEHQASSGNTIYF. The CDR3 bases are TGTGCCAGCAGTGAACACCAGGCAAGCTCTGGAAACACCATATATTTT.

This clone was observed a single time. This chain uses TRBV19 with TRBJ2-2; TRBD2 agrees at 7 bases. With 5 bases clipped from V and 1 base from J, the junction kept 4 bases outside the gene matches. The CDR3 covers 15 residues. Germline CDR1 reads LNHDA; CDR2 reads SQIVND (reference sequence). CDR3 bases: TGTGCCAGTAGTTTTCTAGCGGAGAACACCGGGGAGCTGTTTTTT. Translated: CASSFLAENTGELFF.

The chain has TRBV9 and TRBJ1-2; D is ambiguous. From germline, CDR1 is SGDLS and CDR2 YYNGEE. Trimming stripped 2 bases from V and 6 bases from J, with 11 bases between. CDR3 length: 13 residues. The CDR3 coding sequence is TGTGCCAGCAGCGTGGGCGCTTTGGATGGCTACACCTTC. This codes for CASSVGALDGYTF. The full variable domain, in which reference TRBV9 and TRBJ1-2 provide the parts outside the CDR3, is DSGVTQTPKHLITATGQRVTLRCSPRSGDLSVYWYQQSLDQGLQFLIQYYNGEERAKGNILERFSAQQFPDLHSELNLSSLELGDSALYFCASSVGALDGYTFGSGTRLTVV.